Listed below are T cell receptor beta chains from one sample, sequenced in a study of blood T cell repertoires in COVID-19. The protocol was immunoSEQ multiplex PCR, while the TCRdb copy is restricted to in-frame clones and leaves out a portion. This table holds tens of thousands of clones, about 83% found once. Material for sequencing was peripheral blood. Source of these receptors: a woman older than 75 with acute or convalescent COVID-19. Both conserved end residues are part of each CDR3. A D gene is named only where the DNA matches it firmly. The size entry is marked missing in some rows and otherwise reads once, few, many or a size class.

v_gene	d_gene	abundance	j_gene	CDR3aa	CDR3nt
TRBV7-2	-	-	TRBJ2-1	CASSLVSRATLEQFF	TGTGCCAGCAGCTTAGTGAGCAGGGCAACCTTGGAGCAGTTCTTC
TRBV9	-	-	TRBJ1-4	CASSAGRGEKLFF	TGTGCCAGCAGCGCGGGGAGGGGGGAAAAACTGTTTTTT
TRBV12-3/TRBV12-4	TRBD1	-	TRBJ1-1	CASRTGGAPEAFF	TGTGCCAGCAGGACAGGGGGTGCCCCGGAAGCTTTCTTT
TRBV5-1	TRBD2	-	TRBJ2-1	CASSLLAGGRSNEQFF	TGCGCCAGCTCTCTACTAGCGGGGGGGCGGTCCAATGAGCAGTTCTTC
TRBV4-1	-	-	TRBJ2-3	CASSQDQVGGDTQYF	TGCGCCAGCAGCCAAGATCAGGTGGGCGGGGATACGCAGTATTTT
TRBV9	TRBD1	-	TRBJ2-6	CASSGDRNSGANVLTF	TGTGCCAGCAGCGGGGACAGGAACTCTGGGGCCAACGTCCTGACTTTC
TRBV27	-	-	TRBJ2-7	CASRRGEGEQYF	TGTGCCAGCAGGAGAGGAGAAGGCGAGCAGTACTTC
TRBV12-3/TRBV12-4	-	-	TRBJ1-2	CASSPSMVGYTF	TGTGCCAGCAGTCCCAGTATGGTGGGCTACACCTTC
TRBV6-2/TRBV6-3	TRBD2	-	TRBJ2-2	CASSYDSGGVNTGELFF	TGTGCCAGCAGTTATGATAGCGGGGGGGTGAACACCGGGGAGCTGTTTTTT
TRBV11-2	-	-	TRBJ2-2	CASSLGGTNTGELFF	TGTGCCAGCAGCTTAGGCGGGACGAACACCGGGGAGCTGTTTTTT
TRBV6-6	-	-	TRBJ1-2	CASSVTNYGYTF	TGTGCCAGCAGCGTTACTAACTATGGCTACACCTTC
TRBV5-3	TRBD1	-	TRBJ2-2	CARSLVSGGSTGELFF	TGTGCCAGAAGCTTGGTTTCAGGGGGCTCCACCGGGGAGCTGTTTTTT
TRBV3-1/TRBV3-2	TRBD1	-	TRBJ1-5	CASSHSGTGYQPQHF	TGTGCCAGCAGCCATTCAGGGACAGGGTATCAGCCCCAGCATTTT
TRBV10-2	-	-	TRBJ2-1	CASGAGAYNEQFF	TGCGCCAGCGGGGCGGGGGCTTACAATGAGCAGTTCTTC
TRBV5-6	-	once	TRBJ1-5	CASSLGPKDWRDQPQHF	TGTGCCAGCAGCTTGGGGCCTAAGGATTGGAGGGATCAGCCCCAGCATTTT
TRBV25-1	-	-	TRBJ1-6	CASSEAGGESPLHF	TGTGCCAGCAGTGAAGCCGGGGGGGAATCACCCCTCCACTTT
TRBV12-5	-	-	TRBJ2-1	CASGTGGPPFF	TGTGCTAGTGGTACCGGGGGGCCCCCCTTCTTC
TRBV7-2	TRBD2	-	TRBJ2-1	CASSPRASGRDEQFF	TGTGCCAGCAGCCCGAGGGCTAGCGGGAGGGATGAGCAGTTCTTC
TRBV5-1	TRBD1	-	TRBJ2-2	CASSLGFGTGGTGELFF	TGCGCCAGCAGCTTGGGTTTTGGGACAGGGGGCACCGGGGAGCTGTTTTTT
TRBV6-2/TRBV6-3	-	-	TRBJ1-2	CASSYVVANYGYTF	TGTGCCAGCAGTTACGTGGTAGCTAACTATGGCTACACCTTC
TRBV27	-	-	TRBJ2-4	CASSLGSGGSNIQYF	TGTGCCAGCAGTTTAGGTTCGGGGGGCTCAAACATTCAGTACTTC
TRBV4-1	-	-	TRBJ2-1	CASSPTSYNEQFF	TGCGCCAGCAGCCCCACATCATACAATGAGCAGTTCTTC